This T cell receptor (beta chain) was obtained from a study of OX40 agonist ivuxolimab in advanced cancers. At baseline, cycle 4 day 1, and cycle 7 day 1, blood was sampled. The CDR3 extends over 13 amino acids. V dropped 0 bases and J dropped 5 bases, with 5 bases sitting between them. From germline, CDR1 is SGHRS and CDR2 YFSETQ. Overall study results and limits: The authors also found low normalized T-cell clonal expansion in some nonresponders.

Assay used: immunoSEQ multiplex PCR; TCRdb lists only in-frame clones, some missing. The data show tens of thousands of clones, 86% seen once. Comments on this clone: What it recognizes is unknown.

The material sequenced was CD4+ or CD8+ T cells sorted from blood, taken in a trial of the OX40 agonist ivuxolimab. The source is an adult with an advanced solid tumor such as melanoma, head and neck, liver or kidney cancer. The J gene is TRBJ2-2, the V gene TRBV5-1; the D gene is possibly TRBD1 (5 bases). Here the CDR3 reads CASSLAGTGELFF. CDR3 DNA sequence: TGCGCCAGCAGCTTGGCAGGGACCGGGGAGCTGTTTTTT.